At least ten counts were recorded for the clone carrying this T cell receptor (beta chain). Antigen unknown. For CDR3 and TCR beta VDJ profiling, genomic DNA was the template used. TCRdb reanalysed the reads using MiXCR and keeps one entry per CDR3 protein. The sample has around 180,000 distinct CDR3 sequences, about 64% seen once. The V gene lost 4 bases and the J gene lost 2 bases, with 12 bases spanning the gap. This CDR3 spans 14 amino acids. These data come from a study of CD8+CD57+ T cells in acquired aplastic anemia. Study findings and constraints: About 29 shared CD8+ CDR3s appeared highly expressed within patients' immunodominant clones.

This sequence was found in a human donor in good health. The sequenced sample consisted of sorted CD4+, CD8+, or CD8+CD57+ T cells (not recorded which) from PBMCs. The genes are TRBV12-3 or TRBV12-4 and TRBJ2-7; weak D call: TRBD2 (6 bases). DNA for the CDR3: TGTGCCAGCAGTTCCCTAGCGAGCACCTACGAGCAGTACTTC. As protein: CASSSLASTYEQYF.